Described below is a single T cell receptor beta chain sequence and its context. CDR3 length: 14 amino acids. The V and J ends lost 5 bases and 7 bases respectively, with 21 bases between them. The germline V gene encodes CDR1 SQVTM and CDR2 ANQGSEA. This entry comes from a study of blood T cell repertoires in COVID-19. Only in-frame clones appear in the TCRdb table, and some are missing; sequencing was by immunoSEQ multiplex PCR. Of about 230,000 clones listed, 80% to 90% are singletons. The chain links TRBV29-1 to TRBJ2-7, with D possibly matching TRBD1 (5 bases). The sequencing sample was made of peripheral blood. The clonotype originates from a man aged 50 or older with COVID-19, enrolled during active disease. In DNA form, the CDR3 reads TGCAGCGTTCTCTCAGGGCCCGACCTGTTGGAGCAGTACTTC. Amino acid sequence: CSVLSGPDLLEQYF.